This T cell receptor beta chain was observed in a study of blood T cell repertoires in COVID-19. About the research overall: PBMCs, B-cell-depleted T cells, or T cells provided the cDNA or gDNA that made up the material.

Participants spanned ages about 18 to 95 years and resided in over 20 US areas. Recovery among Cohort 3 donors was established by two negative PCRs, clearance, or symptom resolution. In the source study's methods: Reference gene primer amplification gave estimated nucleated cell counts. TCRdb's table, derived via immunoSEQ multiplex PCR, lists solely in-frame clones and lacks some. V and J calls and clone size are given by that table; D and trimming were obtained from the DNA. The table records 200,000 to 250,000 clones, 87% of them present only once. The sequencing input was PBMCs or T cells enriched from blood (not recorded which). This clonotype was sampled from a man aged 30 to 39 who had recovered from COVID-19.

DNA for the CDR3: TGTGCCACTTTAGGGAGTGGCAATGAGCAGTTCTTC. Protein: CATLGSGNEQFF. The chain links TRBV27 to TRBJ2-1; possibly TRBD2 for D (5 bases). The germline V gene encodes CDR1 MNHEY and CDR2 SMNVEV (reference sequence). The CDR3 is 12 residues long. V dropped 10 bases and J dropped 6 bases, with 13 bases sitting between them.